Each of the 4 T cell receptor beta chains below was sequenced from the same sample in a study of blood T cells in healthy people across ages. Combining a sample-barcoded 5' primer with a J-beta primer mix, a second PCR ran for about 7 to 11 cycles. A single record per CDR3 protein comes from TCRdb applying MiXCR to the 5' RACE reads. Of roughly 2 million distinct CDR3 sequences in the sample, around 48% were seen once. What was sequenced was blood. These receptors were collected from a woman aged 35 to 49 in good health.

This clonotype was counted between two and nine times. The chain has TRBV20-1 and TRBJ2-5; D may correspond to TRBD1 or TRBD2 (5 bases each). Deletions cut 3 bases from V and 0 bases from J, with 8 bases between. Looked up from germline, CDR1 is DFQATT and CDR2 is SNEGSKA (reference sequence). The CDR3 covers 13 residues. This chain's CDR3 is CSASGTNQETQYF. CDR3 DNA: TGCAGTGCTAGTGGGACGAACCAAGAGACCCAGTACTTC.

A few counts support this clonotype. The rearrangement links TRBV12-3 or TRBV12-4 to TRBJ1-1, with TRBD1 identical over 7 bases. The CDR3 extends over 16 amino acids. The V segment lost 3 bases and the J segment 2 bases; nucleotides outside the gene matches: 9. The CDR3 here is CASSLGQRAVNTEAFF. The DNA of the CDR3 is TGTGCCAGCAGTTTGGGACAGCGGGCCGTTAACACTGAAGCTTTCTTT.

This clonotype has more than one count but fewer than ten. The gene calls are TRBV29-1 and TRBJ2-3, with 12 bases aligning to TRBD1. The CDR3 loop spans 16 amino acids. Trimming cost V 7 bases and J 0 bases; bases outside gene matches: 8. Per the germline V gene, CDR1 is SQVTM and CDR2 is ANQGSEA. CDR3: CSAVGTGGLSTDTQYF. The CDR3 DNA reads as TGCAGCGCTGTTGGGACAGGGGGCCTTAGCACAGATACGCAGTATTTT.

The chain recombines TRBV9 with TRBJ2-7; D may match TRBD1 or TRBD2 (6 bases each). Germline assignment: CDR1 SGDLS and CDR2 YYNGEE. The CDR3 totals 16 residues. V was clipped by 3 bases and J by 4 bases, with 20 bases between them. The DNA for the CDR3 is TGTGCCAGCAGCGACCGGATCGAACGAGGGGGGTACGAGCAGTACTTC. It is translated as CASSDRIERGGYEQYF.